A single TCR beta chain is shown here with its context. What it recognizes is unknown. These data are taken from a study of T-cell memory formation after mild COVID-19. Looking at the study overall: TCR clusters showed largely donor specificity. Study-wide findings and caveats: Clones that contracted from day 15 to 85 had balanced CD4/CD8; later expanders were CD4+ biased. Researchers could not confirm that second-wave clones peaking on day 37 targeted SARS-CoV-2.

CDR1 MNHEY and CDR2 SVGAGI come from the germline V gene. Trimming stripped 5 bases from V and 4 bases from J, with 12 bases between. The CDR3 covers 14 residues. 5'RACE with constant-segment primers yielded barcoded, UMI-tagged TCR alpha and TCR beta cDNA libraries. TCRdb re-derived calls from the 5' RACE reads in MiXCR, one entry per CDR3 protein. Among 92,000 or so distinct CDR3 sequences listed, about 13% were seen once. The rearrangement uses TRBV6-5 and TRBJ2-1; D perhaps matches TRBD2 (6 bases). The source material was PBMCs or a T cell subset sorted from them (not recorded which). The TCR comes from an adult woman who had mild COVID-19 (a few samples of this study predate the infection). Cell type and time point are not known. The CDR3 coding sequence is TGTGCCAGCAGTCTGTCGGGACTTTACAATGAGCAGTTCTTC. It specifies CASSLSGLYNEQFF.